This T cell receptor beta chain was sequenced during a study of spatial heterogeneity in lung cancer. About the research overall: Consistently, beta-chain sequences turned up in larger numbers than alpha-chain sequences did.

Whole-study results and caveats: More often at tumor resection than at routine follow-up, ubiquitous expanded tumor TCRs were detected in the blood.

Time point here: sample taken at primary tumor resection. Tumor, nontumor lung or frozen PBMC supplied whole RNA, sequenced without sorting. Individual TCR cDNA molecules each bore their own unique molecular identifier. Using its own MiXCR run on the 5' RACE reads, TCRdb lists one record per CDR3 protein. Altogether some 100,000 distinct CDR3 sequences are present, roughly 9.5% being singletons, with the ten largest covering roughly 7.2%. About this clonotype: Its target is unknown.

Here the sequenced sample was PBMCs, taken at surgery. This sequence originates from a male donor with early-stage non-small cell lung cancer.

DNA for the CDR3: TGTGCCACCAGCAGGGACAGGAACACTGAAGCTTTCTTT. Encoded protein: CATSRDRNTEAFF. The genes are TRBV15 and TRBJ1-1; tentative D call: TRBD1 (6 bases). Germline V gives CDR1 LNHNV, CDR2 YYDKDF (reference sequence). Trimming removed 3 bases at V and 1 base at J, with 6 bases between. The CDR3 is made up of 13 amino acids.